Below, one T cell receptor beta chain is given with its context. The antigen is not known. A read error may be the cause here, since a much bigger clone is one base away. The data were obtained in a study of regulatory T cells in long-lasting Graves disease. This CDR3 comprises 15 residues. Trimming removed 7 bases at V and 3 bases at J, with 15 bases between. With iRepertoire HTBI primers and Arm-PCR of CDR3 regions, TCR beta libraries were built. TCRdb re-called the multiplex PCR reads through MiXCR, storing one row per CDR3 protein. The sample carries under 400,000 distinct CDR3 sequences, approximately 16% recorded once. Noted time point: newly diagnosed GD, antithyroid drugs for less than 3 months. The authors made the TCR library using RNA they extracted from PBMCs. General study points: Newly diagnosed Graves' patients had higher TCR diversity than persistent ones.

These records were also assigned to another study, of T cells in Graves' hyperthyroidism and ophthalmopathy. That work states: The HTBI primer set drove a first-round RT-PCR of the TCR CDR3. Most thyroid clonotypes with frequency above 0.001 were detected in blood.

This TCR came from a man between 35 and 55 years old with Graves disease. The sample was peripheral blood mononuclear cells (PBMCs), taken at new diagnosis, from a patient treated with antithyroid drugs. The chain uses TRBV12-3 or TRBV12-4 and TRBJ2-2, with D unresolved. The CDR3 DNA reads as TGTGCCAGCAACCCTACTCGCGGTGACACCGGGGAGCTGTTTTTT. As protein: CASNPTRGDTGELFF.